The source of this T cell receptor (beta chain) is a study of beta chain features in type 1 diabetes. At the level of the study: Age and gender were similar between patients and healthy donors, as were cell yields. All of the samples together had roughly 98 million sorted cells examined. Overall study findings and caveats: Patients and controls would share equally any PCR tilt toward shorter templates.

With respect to this clone: Antigen: not known.

The isolated RNA, all of it, was reverse transcribed, so expressed TCRB transcripts were what got sequenced. Method: immunoSEQ multiplex PCR; TCRdb's copy keeps in-frame clones and lacks some. Here the sample spans around 190,000 clones, about an eighth being singletons. One heparinised draw of blood, averaging about 120 mL, came from each donor. The CDR3 length is 15 residues. The germline V and J ends were trimmed by 3 bases and 7 bases, with 18 bases remaining between them. Germline loops: CDR1 LNHNV, CDR2 YYDKDF (reference sequence). The chain couples TRBV15 to TRBJ1-2, with D maybe TRBD1 (6 bases). Material: central memory CD4+ T cells from blood. The receptor was derived from a woman aged 18-35 years in good health. CDR3 DNA: TGTGCCACCAGCAGCGGAGGACAGACGGGAAGTGGCTACACCTTC. This translates into CATSSGGQTGSGYTF.